This TCR beta chain derives from a study of siplizumab effects on memory and regulatory T cells. Profiling relied on immunoSEQ multiplex PCR, and the TCRdb table lists in-frame clones only, not all of them. This repertoire shows around 95,000 clones, about 91% found once; its top ten account for 0.15%. The V segment lost 3 bases and the J segment 5 bases; nucleotides outside the gene matches: 10. The CDR3 sequence is 15 residues long. The germline V gene has CDR1 ENHRY and CDR2 SYGVKD. The chain carries TRBV10-3 and TRBJ2-7; TRBD2 agrees at 7 bases. The receptor comes from a human donor in good health. The sequenced material came from CD4+ T cells sorted from blood. The chain's CDR3 is CAISEPVIRGDEQYF. The CDR3 DNA reads as TGTGCCATCAGTGAACCGGTTATTCGGGGGGACGAGCAGTACTTC.